This T cell receptor beta chain appears in the sequencing data of a study of T cell responses to AZD1222 COVID-19 vaccine. General study points: There were repertoire samples only from the period after the peak T cell response.

This CDR3 spans 16 amino acids. V dropped 5 bases and J dropped 7 bases, with 20 bases sitting between them. The germline gives CDR1 SGHAT, CDR2 FQNNGV. This table comes from immunoSEQ multiplex PCR, and its TCRdb copy is limited to in-frame clones, with some not included. The sample holds about 120,000 clones, 70% to 90% seen once. On this clone itself: As yet, its antigen is unknown.

This chain uses TRBV11-2 with TRBJ2-2, with D possibly called TRBD1 or TRBD2 (6 bases each). The input for sequencing was peripheral blood, taken on day 0 of AZD1222 vaccination. The receptor was derived from an adult in good health. The CDR3 reads CASSLPLKEGGGELFF. CDR3 nucleotides: TGTGCCAGCAGCCTACCGTTAAAGGAGGGGGGCGGGGAGCTGTTTTTT.